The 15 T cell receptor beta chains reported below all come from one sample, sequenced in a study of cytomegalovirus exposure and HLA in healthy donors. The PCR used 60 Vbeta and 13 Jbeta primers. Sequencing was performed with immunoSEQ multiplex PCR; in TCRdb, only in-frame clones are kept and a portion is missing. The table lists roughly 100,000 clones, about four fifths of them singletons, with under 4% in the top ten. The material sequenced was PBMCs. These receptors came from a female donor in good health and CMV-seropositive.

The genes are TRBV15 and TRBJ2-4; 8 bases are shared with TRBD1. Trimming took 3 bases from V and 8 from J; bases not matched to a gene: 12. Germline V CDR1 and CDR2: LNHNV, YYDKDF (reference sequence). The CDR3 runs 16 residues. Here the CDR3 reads CATSSSNRGVEYIQYF. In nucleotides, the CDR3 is TGTGCCACCAGCAGTTCAAACAGGGGGGTTGAGTACATTCAGTACTTC.

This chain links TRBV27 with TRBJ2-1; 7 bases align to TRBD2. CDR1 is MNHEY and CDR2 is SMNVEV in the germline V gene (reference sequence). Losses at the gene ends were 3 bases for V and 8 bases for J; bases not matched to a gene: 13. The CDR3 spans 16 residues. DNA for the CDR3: TGTGCCAGCAGTTTGTCAAGACTAGCCCCCGACGATGAGCAGTTCTTC. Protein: CASSLSRLAPDDEQFF.

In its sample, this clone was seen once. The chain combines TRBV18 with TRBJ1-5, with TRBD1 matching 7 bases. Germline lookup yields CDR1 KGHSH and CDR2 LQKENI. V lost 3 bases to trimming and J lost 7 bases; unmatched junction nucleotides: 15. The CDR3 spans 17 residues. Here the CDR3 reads CASSPPRGQDTGQPQHF. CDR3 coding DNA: TGTGCCAGCTCACCTCCTAGGGGGCAGGACACGGGGCAGCCCCAGCATTTT.

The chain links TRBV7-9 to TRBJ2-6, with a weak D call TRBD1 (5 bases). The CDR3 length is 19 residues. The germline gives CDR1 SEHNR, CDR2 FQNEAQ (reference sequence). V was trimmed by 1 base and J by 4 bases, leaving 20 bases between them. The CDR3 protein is CASSLDSPGQGLGANVLTF. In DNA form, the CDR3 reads TGTGCCAGCAGCTTAGACAGCCCCGGGCAGGGCCTAGGGGCCAACGTCCTGACTTTC. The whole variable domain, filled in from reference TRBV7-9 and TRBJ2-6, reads DTGVSQNPRHKITKRGQNVTFRCDPISEHNRLYWYRQTLGQGPEFLTYFQNEAQLEKSRLLSDRFSAERPKGSFSTLEIQRTEQGDSAMYLCASSLDSPGQGLGANVLTFGAGSRLTVL.

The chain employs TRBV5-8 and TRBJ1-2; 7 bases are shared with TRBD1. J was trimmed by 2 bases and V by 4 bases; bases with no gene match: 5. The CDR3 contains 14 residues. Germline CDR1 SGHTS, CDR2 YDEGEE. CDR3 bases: TGTGCCAGCAGCATCCGGGACAGAAACTATGGCTACACCTTC. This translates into CASSIRDRNYGYTF.

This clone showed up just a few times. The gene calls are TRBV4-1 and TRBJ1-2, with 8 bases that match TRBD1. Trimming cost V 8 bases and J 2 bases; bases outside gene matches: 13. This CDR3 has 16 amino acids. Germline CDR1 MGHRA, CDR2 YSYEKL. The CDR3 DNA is TGCGCCAGCCACGCCGTGGGGACAGGCACGAACTATGGCTACACCTTC. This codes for CASHAVGTGTNYGYTF.

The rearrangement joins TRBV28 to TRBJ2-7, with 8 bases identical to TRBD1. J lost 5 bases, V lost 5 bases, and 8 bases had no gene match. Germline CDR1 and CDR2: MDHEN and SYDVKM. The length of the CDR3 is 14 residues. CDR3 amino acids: CASSARQGINEQYF. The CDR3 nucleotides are TGTGCCAGCAGTGCCCGACAGGGGATCAACGAGCAGTACTTC.

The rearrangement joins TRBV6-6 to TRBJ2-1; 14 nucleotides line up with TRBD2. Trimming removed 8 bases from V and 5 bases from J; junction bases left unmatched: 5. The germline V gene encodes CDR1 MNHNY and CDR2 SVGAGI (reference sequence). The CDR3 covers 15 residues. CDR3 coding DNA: TGTGCCAGCTTGACTAGCGGGAGGGGGAACAATGAGCAGTTCTTC. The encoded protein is CASLTSGRGNNEQFF.

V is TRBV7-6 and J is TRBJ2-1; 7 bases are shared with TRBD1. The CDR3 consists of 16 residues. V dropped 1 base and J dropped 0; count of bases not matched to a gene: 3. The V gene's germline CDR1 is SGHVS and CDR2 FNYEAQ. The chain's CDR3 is CASSLDTGASYNEQFF. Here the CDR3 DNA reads TGTGCCAGCAGCTTAGACACAGGGGCCTCCTACAATGAGCAGTTCTTC.

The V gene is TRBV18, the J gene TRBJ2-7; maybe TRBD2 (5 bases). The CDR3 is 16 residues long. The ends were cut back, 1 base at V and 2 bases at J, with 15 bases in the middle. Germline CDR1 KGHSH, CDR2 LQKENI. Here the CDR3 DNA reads TGTGCCAGCTCACCACTCCCAGTCCCCGGGGCCTACGAGCAGTACTTC. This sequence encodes CASSPLPVPGAYEQYF.

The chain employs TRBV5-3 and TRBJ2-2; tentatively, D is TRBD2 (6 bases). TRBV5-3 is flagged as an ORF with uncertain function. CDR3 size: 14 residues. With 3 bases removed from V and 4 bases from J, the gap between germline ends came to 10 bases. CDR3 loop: CARSWDSITGELFF. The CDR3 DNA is TGTGCCAGAAGCTGGGACTCGATCACCGGGGAGCTGTTTTTT.

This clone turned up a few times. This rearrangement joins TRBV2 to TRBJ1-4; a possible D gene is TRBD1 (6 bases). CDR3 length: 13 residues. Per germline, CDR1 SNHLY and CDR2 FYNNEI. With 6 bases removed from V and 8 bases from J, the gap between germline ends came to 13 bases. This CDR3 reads CASRPGRGEKLFF. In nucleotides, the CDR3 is TGTGCCAGCAGACCTGGGAGGGGGGAAAAACTGTTTTTT.

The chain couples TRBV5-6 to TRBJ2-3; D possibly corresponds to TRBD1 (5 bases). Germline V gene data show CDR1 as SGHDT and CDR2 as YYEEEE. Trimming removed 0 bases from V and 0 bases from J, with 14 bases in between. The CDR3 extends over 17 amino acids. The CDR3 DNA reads TGTGCCAGCAGCTTGGTGCAGGGTACAAGGAGCACAGATACGCAGTATTTT. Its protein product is CASSLVQGTRSTDTQYF.

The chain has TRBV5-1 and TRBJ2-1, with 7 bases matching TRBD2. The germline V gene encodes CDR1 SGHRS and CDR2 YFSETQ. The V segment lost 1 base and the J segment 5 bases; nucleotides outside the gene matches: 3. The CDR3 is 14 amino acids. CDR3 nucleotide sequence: TGCGCCAGCAGCTTGATCCTAGCGGACAATGAGCAGTTCTTC. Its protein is CASSLILADNEQFF.

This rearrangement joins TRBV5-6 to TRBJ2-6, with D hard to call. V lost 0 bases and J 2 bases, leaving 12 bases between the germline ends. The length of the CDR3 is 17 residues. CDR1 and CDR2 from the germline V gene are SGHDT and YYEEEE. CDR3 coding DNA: TGTGCCAGCAGCTTGGCTCCCCGGGTGGCTGGGGCCAACGTCCTGACTTTC. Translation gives CASSLAPRVAGANVLTF.